This T cell receptor beta chain was documented in a study of blood T cell repertoires in COVID-19. Study-level background: The United States, Italy and Spain supplied acute and convalescent COVID-19 samples. Sources were T cells, B-cell-depleted T cells, or PBMCs; the material itself was cDNA or gDNA.

Authors' methods: Estimated nucleated cell counts came from reference gene primer amplification. Data came from immunoSEQ multiplex PCR; TCRdb stores just in-frame clones and leaves some out. The V and J calls and clone size come from that table; D and trimming were worked out from the DNA. The sample records 70,000 to 95,000 clones, 75% to 85% being singletons. Germline V gene lookup returns CDR1 MNHEY and CDR2 SVGAGI. V lost 6 bases and J lost 5, with 11 bases in between. The length of the CDR3 is 14 residues. The chain is built from TRBV6-5 and TRBJ1-6, with a possible D match to TRBD1 (5 bases). The sequencing sample was made of peripheral blood. This receptor was taken from a human donor in a cohort sampled during active COVID-19. CDR3 DNA: TGTGCCAGCAGAAGGGACTTAAATAATTCACCCCTCCACTTT. Its translation: CASRRDLNNSPLHF.